This T cell receptor beta chain was sequenced in a study of T cell repertoires in cytomegalovirus infection. The CDR3 sequence is 16 residues long. V lost 0 bases, J lost 6 bases, and 6 bases stayed unmatched. This clonotype was counted many times. TCRdb re-called the reads with MiXCR, one entry per CDR3 protein. The table has hundreds of thousands of distinct CDR3 sequences, roughly a tenth seen once. This chain joins TRBV23-1 and TRBJ2-2, with 8 bases identical to TRBD1. Being an ORF, TRBV23-1 has a function that is uncertain. The sequencing sample was made of PBMCs. This receptor was taken from a human donor in good health (CMV status not recorded). Some clones in this sample may be carry-over from other donors' samples. CDR3: CASSQSSTGVPGELFF. In nucleotides, the CDR3 is TGCGCCAGCAGTCAATCATCGACAGGGGTCCCCGGGGAGCTGTTTTTT.